This T cell receptor (beta chain) stems from a study of blood T cell repertoires in COVID-19. Study background: Material from acute and convalescent COVID-19 was sourced from the United States, Italy and Spain. PBMCs, B-cell-depleted T cells, or T cells provided the cDNA or gDNA that made up the material.

Original processing notes: Scientists estimated how many nucleated cells there were by amplifying reference gene primers. Produced via immunoSEQ multiplex PCR; TCRdb's table is partial and in-frame only. That table furnishes V, J and clone size, whereas the DNA furnished D and trimming. The table lists about half a million clones, 70% to 90% of them singletons. Germline V gene lookup returns CDR1 MNHNY and CDR2 SVGAGI (reference sequence). The CDR3 is 13 residues long. V was pared by 7 bases and J by 0 bases, with 7 bases between. The specimen was peripheral blood. The J gene is TRBJ1-3, the V gene TRBV6-6; the D is unclear. The source of this sequence is a human donor in a cohort sampled during active COVID-19. The CDR3 sequence: CASKFSSGNTIYF. The DNA for the CDR3 is TGTGCCAGCAAGTTTAGCTCTGGAAACACCATATATTTT.